The clone carrying this T cell receptor (beta chain) has a handful of counts. Assay used: immunoSEQ multiplex PCR; TCRdb lists only in-frame clones, some missing. The sample includes under 250,000 clones, around nine tenths of them seen just once. The record originates from a study of blood T cell repertoires in COVID-19. Across the study: Whether acute or convalescent, the COVID-19 samples came from the United States, Italy and Spain.

Germline CDR1 is SGHRS and CDR2 is YFSETQ. This CDR3 contains 15 residues. Between the trimmed V and J ends, which lost 2 bases and 5 bases, there was a span of 14 bases. This chain connects TRBV5-1 to TRBJ2-1; tentative D call: TRBD2 (6 bases). This clonotype was sampled from a man between 35 and 55 years old with acute or convalescent COVID-19. Sequencing was carried out using peripheral blood. In nucleotides, the CDR3 is TGCGCCAGCAGCTTTAGGAGCGGGCCAAACAATGAGCAGTTCTTC. This sequence encodes CASSFRSGPNNEQFF.